Listed below are T cell receptor beta chains from one sample, sequenced in a study of blood T cell repertoires in COVID-19. Some clones are missing from TCRdb's copy, which holds only in-frame ones; the method was immunoSEQ multiplex PCR. The sample yields 99,000 or so clones, about 75% seen once. The specimen was peripheral blood. Receptor source: a woman in her 70s with acute or convalescent COVID-19. CDR3s leave out the opening cysteine and the closing phenylalanine or tryptophan.

ASSPSSENNYGYT	TRBV18
ASSILWGGPYEQY	TRBV19
ASSLEQGTYGYT	TRBV5-4
ASSRTEGYEQY	TRBV6-4
ASSSAYEQY	TRBV19
ASSRDSNTGELF	TRBV4-3
ASSQSSRAGVQETQY	TRBV3-1/TRBV3-2
ASSQDPQGVYGYT	TRBV4-3
ASSPGLAVFQETQY	TRBV2
ASRAGDQPRGELF	TRBV2
AWSVKSLETQY	TRBV30
ASRQGAAYNEQF	TRBV27
ASSERLRTGELF	TRBV2
ASTAQGTNTEAF	TRBV3-1/TRBV3-2
ATQGQGSLPIYQPQH	TRBV19
ASSLEGYTDTGELF	TRBV5-1
ASSPNIIPSTDTQY	TRBV5-1
ATSDARVTGELF	TRBV24-1
ASRRTGTNSPLH	TRBV27
ASSVVLTGNYGYT	TRBV9
ASRPGQVTEAF	TRBV18
ASSYSPSNYGYT	TRBV6-5
ASSFRDRGKDYGYT	TRBV11-3
ARLSRWVGRGGEQY	TRBV5-1
ASTRGVIASNTEAF	TRBV19
ATSDPTGVGEQY	TRBV24-1
ASSPDGGTEAF	TRBV5-1
ASSYSGSQGHQPQH	TRBV6-5
ASSRGAPDTQY	TRBV5-4
ASSLMAGGGNTIY	TRBV5-1
ASWADEQF	TRBV10-2
ASSRTSGGANTGELF	TRBV7-8
SGTASGSYEQY	TRBV29-1